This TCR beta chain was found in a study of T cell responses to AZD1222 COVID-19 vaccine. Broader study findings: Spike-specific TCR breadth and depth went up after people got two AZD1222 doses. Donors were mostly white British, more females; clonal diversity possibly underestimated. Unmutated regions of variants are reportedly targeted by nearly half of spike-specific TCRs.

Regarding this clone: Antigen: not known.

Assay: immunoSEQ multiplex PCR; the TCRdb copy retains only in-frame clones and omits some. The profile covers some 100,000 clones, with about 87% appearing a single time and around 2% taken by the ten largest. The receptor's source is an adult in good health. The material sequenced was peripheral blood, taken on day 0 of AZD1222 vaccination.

The DNA of the CDR3 is TGCGCCAGCAGCCATCCCCCGCGCGGGTGGGAGCAGTTCTTC. The encoded protein is CASSHPPRGWEQFF. The chain recombines TRBV4-1 with TRBJ2-1, with D tentatively TRBD2 (5 bases). Trimming removed 3 bases from V and 10 bases from J, with 16 bases in between. The CDR3 covers 14 residues. Germline CDR1 is MGHRA and CDR2 is YSYEKL.